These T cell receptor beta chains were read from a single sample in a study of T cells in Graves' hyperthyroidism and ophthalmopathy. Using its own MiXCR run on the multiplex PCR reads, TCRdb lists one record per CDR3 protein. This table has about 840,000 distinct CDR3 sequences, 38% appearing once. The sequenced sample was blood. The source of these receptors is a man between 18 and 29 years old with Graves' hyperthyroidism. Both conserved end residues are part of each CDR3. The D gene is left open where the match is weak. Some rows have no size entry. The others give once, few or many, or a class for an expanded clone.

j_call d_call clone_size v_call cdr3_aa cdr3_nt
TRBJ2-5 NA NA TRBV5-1 CASSVDTSRETQYF TGCGCCAGCAGCGTGGATACTAGCCGAGAGACCCAGTACTTC
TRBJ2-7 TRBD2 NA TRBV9 CASSSGGGKTYEQYF TGCGCCAGCAGCTCCGGGGGGGGGAAAACCTACGAGCAGTACTTC
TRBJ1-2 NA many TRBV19 CASSKNRSYGYTF TGTGCCAGTAGTAAAAACAGGTCCTATGGCTACACCTTC
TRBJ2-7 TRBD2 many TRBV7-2 CASSSLRTSREVEQYF TGTGCCAGCAGCTCACTTCGGACTAGCAGGGAGGTTGAGCAGTACTTC
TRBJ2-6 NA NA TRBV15 CATSLKVLTF TGTGCCACCAGCCTTAAGGTCCTGACTTTC
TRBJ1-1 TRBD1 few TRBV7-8 CASSLVWTGRDTEAFF TGTGCCAGCAGCTTAGTCTGGACAGGGCGGGATACTGAAGCTTTCTTT
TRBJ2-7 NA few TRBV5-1 CASSLESGGFYEQYF TGCGCCAGCAGCTTGGAGTCCGGGGGTTTCTACGAGCAGTACTTC
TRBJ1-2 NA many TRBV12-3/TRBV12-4 CASSLNPGTGNGYTF TGTGCCAGCAGCTTAAACCCGGGGACGGGGAATGGCTACACCTTC
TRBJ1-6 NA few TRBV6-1 CASTFRGSRPLHF TGTGCCAGCACTTTCCGAGGCTCTAGACCCCTCCACTTT
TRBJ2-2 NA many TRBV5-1 CASRTVTGELFF TGCGCCAGTAGGACGGTCACCGGGGAGCTGTTTTTT
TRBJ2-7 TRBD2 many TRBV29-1 CSVEVGLAGTYEQYF TGCAGCGTTGAAGTTGGCCTAGCGGGCACCTACGAGCAGTACTTC
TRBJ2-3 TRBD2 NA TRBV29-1 CSVDSGGRGDTQYF TGCAGCGTTGATTCCGGCGGGCGGGGGGATACGCAGTATTTT
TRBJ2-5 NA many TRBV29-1 CSVAGETQYF TGCAGCGTTGCCGGGGAGACCCAGTACTTC
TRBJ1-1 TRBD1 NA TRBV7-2 CASSLIGTGGPREAFF TGTGCCAGCAGCTTGATTGGGACAGGGGGCCCGCGGGAAGCTTTCTTT
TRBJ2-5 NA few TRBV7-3 CASSLHGEVGETQYF TGTGCCAGCAGCTTACACGGGGAGGTTGGAGAGACCCAGTACTTC
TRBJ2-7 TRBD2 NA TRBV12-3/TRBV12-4 CASREGTSGYEQYF TGTGCCAGCAGAGAAGGGACTAGTGGCTACGAGCAGTACTTC
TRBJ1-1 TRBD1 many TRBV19 CASSLTGGRHTEAFF TGTGCCAGTAGTCTGACAGGGGGACGGCACACTGAAGCTTTCTTT
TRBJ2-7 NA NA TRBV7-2 CASTSPGGYF TGTGCCAGCACCTCTCCCGGGGGGTACTTC
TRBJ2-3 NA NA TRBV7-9 CASSAPGYGTMAGTQYF TGTGCCAGCAGCGCGCCGGGGTACGGGACGATGGCCGGTACGCAGTATTTT
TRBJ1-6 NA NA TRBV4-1 CASSQEGNPGSPLHF TGCGCCAGCAGCCAAGAGGGGAACCCGGGGTCACCCCTCCACTTT
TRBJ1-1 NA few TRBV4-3 CASSQDGWSAEAFF TGCGCCAGCAGCCAGGACGGTTGGTCTGCTGAAGCTTTCTTT
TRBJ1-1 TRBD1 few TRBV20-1 CSASLFPGGTTEAFF TGCAGTGCTAGTCTTTTCCCAGGGGGAACCACTGAAGCTTTCTTT
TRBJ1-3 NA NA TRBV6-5 CASSYSAEGNTIYF TGTGCCAGCAGTTACTCGGCCGAAGGAAACACCATATATTTT
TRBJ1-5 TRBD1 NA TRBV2 CASSTGTGVHQPQHF TGTGCCAGCAGTACCGGGACAGGGGTTCATCAGCCCCAGCATTTT
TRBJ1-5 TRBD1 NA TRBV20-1 CSAPGTGEVQGPQHF TGCAGTGCACCTGGTACAGGGGAGGTCCAAGGGCCCCAGCATTTT
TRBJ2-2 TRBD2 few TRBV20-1 CSAIAGGPSGELFF TGCAGTGCCATAGCGGGAGGGCCGAGCGGGGAGCTGTTTTTT